Included here is one TCR beta chain sequence, with context. Original handling: Scientists estimated how many nucleated cells there were by amplifying reference gene primers. Libraries were prepared by immunoSEQ multiplex PCR; TCRdb keeps only in-frame clonotypes and omits some of them. The DNA was the basis for D and trimming; V, J and clone size are from that table. The sample yields about 200,000 clones, just under 85% seen once. The CDR3 is 15 residues long. Germline CDR1 reads LGHNA; CDR2 reads YNFKEQ. V was pared by 1 base and J by 8 bases, with 12 bases between. This record comes from a study of blood T cell repertoires in COVID-19.

The chain carries TRBV4-2 and TRBJ1-6; maybe TRBD1 (6 bases). The sequenced material came from peripheral blood. This TCR was sampled from a man aged 55 to 70 with COVID-19, enrolled during active disease. The DNA for the CDR3 is TGTGCCAGCAGCCAAGTCGGCAGGGGAGATTCACCCCTCCACTTT. This translates into CASSQVGRGDSPLHF.